Reported below is one T cell receptor beta chain. This sample also contains other DNA sequences that code for the same CDR3. The sample comes from a study of blood T cell repertoires in COVID-19. The overall study: Some COVID-19 samples were acute and others convalescent; all came from the United States, Italy and Spain. T cells, B-cell-depleted T cells, or PBMCs provided the cDNA or gDNA that served as material.

CDR1 is SGDLS, CDR2 YYNGEE, per germline. The CDR3 runs 14 residues. The V end was cut by 4 bases, the J end by 8 bases, with 18 bases between. TCRdb keeps only in-frame clones here, not all; method: immunoSEQ multiplex PCR. The sample lists about 260,000 clones, 83% occurring once. The genes are TRBV9 and TRBJ1-2; weak D call: TRBD1 (6 bases). This sequence originates from a man aged 55 to 69 who had recovered from COVID-19. The source material was peripheral blood. The CDR3 sequence is CASSPRTGSGGYTF. CDR3 in DNA: TGTGCCAGCAGCCCACGCACAGGGAGTGGGGGCTACACCTTC.